One sample yielded the 26 T cell receptor beta chains listed below, sequenced in a study of cytomegalovirus exposure and HLA in healthy donors. PCR employed 60 Vbeta and 13 Jbeta primers. Sequencing was performed with immunoSEQ multiplex PCR; in TCRdb, only in-frame clones are kept and a portion is missing. This sample has 100,000 to 140,000 clones, with 82% found just once. The material sequenced was PBMCs. These receptors were collected from a man aged 25-40 years in good health and CMV-seropositive.

V gene TRBV4-1 combines with J gene TRBJ2-2, with 8 positions matching TRBD2. V gave up 0 bases and J gave up 8 bases; unmatched junction bases: 8. This CDR3 is 16 amino acids long. Per the germline V gene, CDR1 is MGHRA and CDR2 is YSYEKL. The CDR3 is CASSQDRKRGLGELFF. The CDR3 DNA reads as TGCGCCAGCAGCCAAGATCGGAAGCGGGGGTTGGGGGAGCTGTTTTTT.

The rearrangement joins TRBV6-5 to TRBJ2-6, with D possibly TRBD2 on 5 matching bases. Germline V gene sequence: CDR1 MNHEY, CDR2 SVGAGI. The CDR3 is made up of 15 amino acids. With 8 bases removed from V and 3 bases from J, the gap between germline ends came to 14 bases. The CDR3 sequence is CASRRESSGANVLTF. The CDR3 region has the DNA TGTGCCAGCCGACGGGAATCCAGTGGGGCCAACGTCCTGACTTTC.

The chain has TRBV4-2 and TRBJ2-5; 12 bases match TRBD1. The germline CDR1 and CDR2 sequences are LGHNA and YNFKEQ. Trimming at V came to 4 bases and at J to 5 bases, leaving 8 bases not matched to a gene. This CDR3 is built from 16 residues. The DNA for the CDR3 is TGTGCCAGCAGCCGACCGGGACAGGGGGCGTTTGAGACCCAGTACTTC. Protein sequence: CASSRPGQGAFETQYF.

This clone appeared a single time. For the CDR3, the DNA is TGTGCCAGCAGCTATCCAGGGACAGCCACAGATACGCAGTATTTT. Translated: CASSYPGTATDTQYF. This chain joins TRBV11-2 and TRBJ2-3; TRBD1 aligns across 7 bases. The CDR3 has 15 residues. Unmatched junction bases numbered 6, after V lost 4 bases and J lost 2 bases. The germline V gene has CDR1 SGHAT and CDR2 FQNNGV.

The chain joins TRBV5-1 to TRBJ1-1; 7 bases fit TRBD1. In germline, CDR1 is SGHRS, CDR2 YFSETQ. The CDR3 extends over 15 amino acids. V lost 4 bases, J lost 1 base, and 7 bases stayed unmatched. The CDR3 loop reads CASSRGGWGNTEAFF. CDR3 DNA: TGCGCCAGCAGCCGAGGGGGCTGGGGGAACACTGAAGCTTTCTTT.

The chain couples TRBV5-1 to TRBJ1-4; the D is unclear. The CDR3 runs 15 residues. The germline gives CDR1 SGHRS, CDR2 YFSETQ. The V end lost 4 bases, the J end lost 5 bases, and 15 bases lay between the germline ends. The DNA of the CDR3 is TGCGCCAGCAGCACGACCCGGGAAACCAATGAAAAACTGTTTTTT. It yields the protein CASSTTRETNEKLFF.

This rearrangement joins TRBV5-1 to TRBJ1-1; D remains ambiguous. The V end was cut by 6 bases, the J end by 0 bases, with 12 bases between. This CDR3 has 14 amino acids. CDR1 and CDR2 (germline): SGHRS, YFSETQ. The CDR3 DNA follows: TGCGCCAGCAACAGCGGACTGATGAACACTGAAGCTTTCTTT. It translates to CASNSGLMNTEAFF.

CDR3 amino acids: CASSWMTGEKLFF. As DNA, the CDR3 is TGTGCCAGCAGCTGGATGACGGGTGAAAAACTGTTTTTT. The chain uses TRBV5-5 and TRBJ1-4; D uncertain. The length of the CDR3 is 13 residues. CDR1 and CDR2 (germline): SGHKS, YYEKEE (reference sequence). V lost 3 bases and J 7 bases, leaving 10 bases between the germline ends.

The CDR3 DNA follows: TGTGCCAGCAGTCTCAGCCCCCTGGGGGCACGGGGCTACACCTTC. This gives the protein CASSLSPLGARGYTF. The chain couples TRBV2 to TRBJ1-2, with a tentative D call TRBD1 (6 bases). Trimming shortened V by 5 bases and J by 8 bases, and 21 bases separated the two germline ends. The CDR3 spans 15 residues. Germline CDR1 SNHLY, CDR2 FYNNEI. Full variable domain (rest looked up from reference TRBV2 and TRBJ1-2): EPEVTQTPSHQVTQMGQEVILRCVPISNHLYFYWYRQILGQKVEFLVSFYNNEISEKSEIFDDQFSVERPDGSNFTLKIRSTKLEDSAMYFCASSLSPLGARGYTFGSGTRLTVV.

The chain recombines TRBV9 with TRBJ1-1, with TRBD1 identical over 10 bases. The CDR3 length is 14 residues. Unmatched junction bases numbered 5, after V lost 3 bases and J lost 6 bases. Per germline, CDR1 SGDLS and CDR2 YYNGEE. CDR3 sequence reads: CASSAGQGIAEAFF. The CDR3 DNA reads TGTGCCAGCAGCGCGGGACAGGGGATCGCTGAAGCTTTCTTT.

The chain recombines TRBV10-3 with TRBJ2-2; weak D call: TRBD2 (5 bases). Trimming removed 6 bases from V and 5 bases from J, with 19 bases in between. Germline CDR1 ENHRY, CDR2 SYGVKD. This CDR3 contains 16 residues. In DNA, the CDR3 is TGTGCCATCAGCCCGGGGAAGGCCGCTGGAACCGGGGAGCTGTTTTTT. This gives the protein CAISPGKAAGTGELFF.

The chain uses TRBV14 and TRBJ1-2; D gene uncertain. Trimming shortened V by 1 base and J by 8 bases, and 11 bases separated the two germline ends. The CDR3 has 13 residues. The V gene's germline CDR1 is SGHDN and CDR2 FVKESK. The CDR3 loop is CASSQVKGRGYTF. The CDR3 DNA follows: TGTGCCAGCAGCCAAGTTAAAGGGAGAGGCTACACCTTC.

The V and J genes are TRBV4-1 and TRBJ2-2; D unclear. Germline loops: CDR1 MGHRA, CDR2 YSYEKL. V dropped 1 base and J dropped 6 bases, with 12 bases sitting between them. This CDR3 comprises 15 residues. The CDR3 loop is CASSQVVIGAGELFF. CDR3 DNA sequence: TGCGCCAGCAGCCAAGTTGTGATCGGTGCCGGGGAGCTGTTTTTT.

The rearrangement joins TRBV19 to TRBJ2-7; possibly TRBD2 for D (6 bases). The V end lost 0 bases, the J end lost 3 bases, and 9 bases lay between the germline ends. CDR3 length equals 14 residues. The germline V gene has CDR1 LNHDA and CDR2 SQIVND (reference sequence). The CDR3 sequence: CASSIDRRGYEQYF. The CDR3 region has the DNA TGTGCCAGTAGTATAGATAGGCGGGGCTACGAGCAGTACTTC.

V and J are TRBV7-9 and TRBJ1-1; D uncertain. V gave up 7 bases and J gave up 2 bases, with 14 bases separating them. Germline assignment: CDR1 SEHNR and CDR2 FQNEAQ (reference sequence). The CDR3 runs to 14 residues. CDR3 nucleotide sequence: TGTGCCAGCAACCCTCCGGCGGGCAACACTGAAGCTTTCTTT. Amino acids: CASNPPAGNTEAFF.

The gene calls are TRBV5-5 and TRBJ2-6; D might be TRBD1 (6 bases). Per germline, CDR1 SGHKS and CDR2 YYEKEE (reference sequence). The CDR3 covers 18 residues. V was cut by 0 bases and J by 0 bases, with 13 bases left in between. The CDR3 bases are TGTGCCAGCAGCTTGGTAGGTACAGGGTCCTCTGGGGCCAACGTCCTGACTTTC. As protein: CASSLVGTGSSGANVLTF. The variable domain in full, with the rest retrieved from reference TRBV5-5 and TRBJ2-6, is DAGVTQSPTHLIKTRGQQVTLRCSPISGHKSVSWYQQVLGQGPQFIFQYYEKEERGRGNFPDRFSARQFPNYSSELNVNALLLGDSALYLCASSLVGTGSSGANVLTFGAGSRLTVL.

In nucleotides, the CDR3 is TGTGCCAGCAGTTACTCGAAAGGGAGTTATGGCTACACCTTC. As protein: CASSYSKGSYGYTF. The rearrangement links TRBV6-5 to TRBJ1-2; D is unclear. The CDR3 runs to 14 residues. Per germline, CDR1 MNHEY and CDR2 SVGAGI. The V and J ends lost 0 bases and 5 bases respectively, with 10 bases between them.

The rearrangement links TRBV13 to TRBJ2-6, with TRBD1 identical over 9 bases. There are 17 residues in the CDR3. Germline loops: CDR1 PRHDT, CDR2 FYEKMQ (reference sequence). The trim removed 5 bases at V and 0 bases at J, leaving 5 bases unmatched. The CDR3 coding sequence is TGTGCCAGCAGCCCCGGACAGGGGCTCTCTGGGGCCAACGTCCTGACTTTC. It translates to CASSPGQGLSGANVLTF. Variable domain in full (rest from reference TRBV13 and TRBJ2-6): AAGVIQSPRHLIKEKRETATLKCYPIPRHDTVYWYQQGPGQDPQFLISFYEKMQSDKGSIPDRFSAQQFSDYHSELNMSSLELGDSALYFCASSPGQGLSGANVLTFGAGSRLTVL.

The chain carries TRBV11-3 and TRBJ2-1, with D maybe TRBD1 (6 bases). Germline V CDR1 and CDR2: SGHNT, YENEEA. This CDR3 is built from 15 residues. Trimming removed 3 bases at V and 9 bases at J, with 18 bases between. The CDR3 sequence is CASSFTRSGEGEQFF. For the CDR3, the DNA is TGTGCCAGCAGCTTCACCCGATCAGGGGAAGGTGAGCAGTTCTTC.

The chain employs TRBV19 and TRBJ1-5, with D possibly being TRBD1 (6 bases). The germline gives CDR1 LNHDA, CDR2 SQIVND (reference sequence). The CDR3 contains 17 residues. The germline V and J ends were trimmed by 8 bases and 2 bases, with 22 bases remaining between them. The CDR3 is CASSTTGGRGGNQPQHF. In DNA form, the CDR3 reads TGTGCCAGTTCCACGACAGGTGGTCGAGGCGGCAATCAGCCCCAGCATTTT.

This clone was detected a few times. The junction and the germline gene differ at one end; a read error may be behind it. V and J are TRBV7-9 and TRBJ2-5; tentatively, D is TRBD2 (6 bases). The closer fit of TRBJ2-7 to the DNA end suggests the J call may be wrong. The CDR3 loop spans 15 amino acids. The V gene's germline CDR1 is SEHNR and CDR2 FQNEAQ (reference sequence). The CDR3 here is CSSSPDSGVSYEQYF. The CDR3 DNA follows: TGTTCCAGCAGCCCAGACTCGGGGGTTTCCTACGAGCAGTACTTC.

The rearrangement links TRBV5-1 to TRBJ2-2; tentative D call: TRBD1 (5 bases). V gave up 3 bases and J gave up 4 bases, with 7 bases separating them. There are 13 residues in the CDR3. The germline gives CDR1 SGHRS, CDR2 YFSETQ. DNA for the CDR3: TGCGCCAGCAGCTATCAGGGCACCGGGGAGCTGTTTTTT. Its translation: CASSYQGTGELFF.

The chain joins TRBV20-1 to TRBJ1-2; no clear D. The CDR3 is 10 residues long. Germline V gene data show CDR1 as DFQATT and CDR2 as SNEGSKA (reference sequence). Trimming pared 6 bases from V and 8 bases from J, leaving 10 bases between. The CDR3 protein is CSAYDNGYTF. The DNA for the CDR3 is TGCAGTGCATATGACAACGGCTACACCTTC.

In the case of this clone: One end of the junction does not line up with germline, which may come from a read error. The chain combines TRBV5-1 with TRBJ2-6; D might be TRBD1 (5 bases). The germline V gene encodes CDR1 SGHRS and CDR2 YFSETQ. The CDR3 consists of 17 residues. In DNA, the CDR3 is TGCGCCAGCAGCTTGGCACAGGCCTTCTCTGGGGCCAACGGCCTGACTTTC. This gives the protein CASSLAQAFSGANGLTF.

A few counts support this clone. The chain carries TRBV5-1 and TRBJ2-5; 7 bases fit TRBD2. The V and J ends lost 0 bases and 3 bases, in that order; junction bases with no gene match: 5. This CDR3 contains 15 residues. CDR1 and CDR2 (germline): SGHRS, YFSETQ. The CDR3 region has the DNA TGCGCCAGCAGCTTGGTGGGCAGCGGGGAAGAGACCCAGTACTTC. Translated: CASSLVGSGEETQYF.

CDR3 sequence: CASAPRPPGGHNEQFF. The CDR3 bases are TGTGCCAGCGCACCCCGTCCACCGGGGGGCCACAATGAGCAGTTCTTC. This sequence joins TRBV11-2 and TRBJ2-1; a possible D gene is TRBD2 (7 bases). Germline loops: CDR1 SGHAT, CDR2 FQNNGV. The V gene lost 8 bases and the J gene lost 5 bases, with 22 bases spanning the gap. The CDR3 covers 16 residues.